The source of this TCR beta chain is a study of cytomegalovirus exposure and HLA in healthy donors. About the research overall: Most genotyped donors, over 70% of more than 300, had Caucasian-associated genetic ancestry.

The study, taken as a whole, reports: Rarity characterized most TCR sequences, yet some public TCRs appeared in many donors. In a later analysis, an Asian-associated ancestry cluster reportedly showed fewer N-insertions than the roughly 650-donor mean.

At the time of sampling, donors were nominally healthy, though unrecorded immune exposures were likely. Primers: 60 Vbeta forward and 13 Jbeta reverse. The protocol was immunoSEQ multiplex PCR, while the TCRdb copy is restricted to in-frame clones and leaves out a portion. The table has 130,000 to 150,000 clones, roughly three quarters seen once. In the case of this clone: Its matching antigen is unknown.

This clonotype was obtained from a woman aged 45-65 years in good health and CMV-seronegative. Sequenced sample: PBMCs.

CDR3 residues: CASSLAPTGGTTEAFF. In DNA, the CDR3 is TGCGCCAGCAGCTTGGCCCCGACAGGGGGTACCACTGAAGCTTTCTTT. V gene TRBV5-1 combines with J gene TRBJ1-1; 9 bases line up with TRBD1. The V gene end was trimmed by 0 bases and the J gene end by 4 bases; junction bases not matched to a gene: 7. This CDR3 contains 16 residues. The germline V gene has CDR1 SGHRS and CDR2 YFSETQ.